A single sample is the source of the 17 T cell receptor beta chains below, sequenced in a study of CD8+ T cells in alopecia areata. Treatment indicated: oral pan-JAK inhibitor, 5-10 mg twice daily. Extracted from the samples, RNA was reverse transcribed into cDNA to serve as the sequencing template. Profiled with immunoSEQ multiplex PCR; TCRdb holds only in-frame clones, not every one. The table includes about 220,000 clones, under 75% detected once. Sample: CD4+ T cells sorted from blood, taken at week 4, from a patient treated with tofacitinib. The receptor set was obtained from a human donor with alopecia areata.

This clone was seen just once. The chain recombines TRBV30 with TRBJ1-2; D gene ambiguous. Germline lookup yields CDR1 GTSNPN and CDR2 SVGIG (reference sequence). The CDR3 loop spans 13 amino acids. V lost 3 bases, J lost 2 bases, and 10 bases lay in between. The CDR3 is CAWREILNYGYTF. CDR3 DNA: TGTGCCTGGAGAGAAATACTAAACTATGGCTACACCTTC.

This clone has a handful of counts. The V gene is TRBV4-3, the J gene TRBJ2-4; 7 bases align to TRBD1. The germline CDR1 and CDR2 sequences are LGHNA and YSLEER. Trimming took 4 bases from V and 5 from J; bases not matched to a gene: 2. The CDR3 length is 13 residues. CDR3: CASSRGTENIQYF. Written as DNA, the CDR3 is TGCGCCAGCAGCCGTGGGACAGAAAACATTCAGTACTTC.

V and J are TRBV29-1 and TRBJ2-1, with 8 bases lining up with TRBD1. Germline V gene data show CDR1 as SQVTM and CDR2 as ANQGSEA. The CDR3 covers 16 residues. The CDR3 region is CSWTGRLGGNSNEQFF. CDR3 DNA sequence: TGCAGTTGGACAGGGAGGTTAGGTGGTAATAGCAATGAGCAGTTCTTC.

V is TRBV2 and J is TRBJ2-1, with 7 positions matching TRBD1. V lost 8 bases, J lost 5 bases, and 9 bases stayed unmatched. CDR1 and CDR2 from the germline V gene are SNHLY and FYNNEI. The CDR3 is made up of 14 amino acids. The CDR3 loop reads CASHRGLSNNEQFF. In DNA, the CDR3 is TGTGCCAGCCACAGGGGATTGAGTAACAATGAGCAGTTCTTC.

V usage is TRBV2 and J usage is TRBJ2-3, with D possibly being TRBD2 (7 bases). CDR3 length: 15 residues. Germline V gene sequence: CDR1 SNHLY, CDR2 FYNNEI. V shed 6 bases and J shed 2 bases, with 15 bases lying between them. CDR3 DNA: TGTGCCAGCAGCGCAATAGGGGGGGACACAGATACGCAGTATTTT. Its protein product is CASSAIGGDTDTQYF.

The genes are TRBV6-5 and TRBJ1-2, with 7 positions matching TRBD1. The CDR3 has 16 residues. The junction had 8 bases not matched to a gene; V was cut back by 0 bases and J by 4 bases. Germline-derived CDR1 and CDR2 are MNHEY and SVGAGI. The CDR3 loop is CASSYSEGQPIYGYTF. In nucleotides, the CDR3 is TGTGCCAGCAGTTACTCGGAGGGACAGCCAATCTATGGCTACACCTTC.

This chain uses TRBV5-6 with TRBJ1-1; D gene unclear. V shed 0 bases and J shed 0 bases, with 6 bases lying between them. This CDR3 has 14 amino acids. Germline loops: CDR1 SGHDT, CDR2 YYEEEE. CDR3 residues: CASSLGRLNTEAFF. The CDR3 region has the DNA TGTGCCAGCAGCTTGGGGCGGTTGAACACTGAAGCTTTCTTT. The entire variable domain, with the rest obtained from reference TRBV5-6 and TRBJ1-1, is as follows: DAGVTQSPTHLIKTRGQQVTLRCSPKSGHDTVSWYQQALGQGPQFIFQYYEEEERQRGNFPDRFSGHQFPNYSSELNVNALLLGDSALYLCASSLGRLNTEAFFGQGTRLTVV.

The rearrangement uses TRBV18 and TRBJ1-2; no clear D gene. The germline V gene encodes CDR1 KGHSH and CDR2 LQKENI. Trimming left V 1 base short and J 5 bases short, with 5 bases between. The CDR3 contains 12 residues. The CDR3 loop reads CASSPQNYGYTF. Written as DNA, the CDR3 is TGTGCCAGCTCACCACAGAATTATGGCTACACCTTC.

V gene TRBV11-2 combines with J gene TRBJ2-5; D gene ambiguous. The CDR3 runs 14 residues. The germline CDR1 and CDR2 sequences are SGHAT and FQNNGV. V was cut by 3 bases and J by 2 bases, with 10 bases left in between. The CDR3 loop is CASSFSSVQETQYF. The CDR3 nucleotides read TGTGCCAGCAGCTTTAGCAGCGTACAAGAGACCCAGTACTTC.

The table lists this clone with a few counts. This chain joins TRBV29-1 and TRBJ2-1; possible D gene TRBD2, 5 bases. Germline V lookup: CDR1 SQVTM, CDR2 ANQGSEA. The CDR3 loop spans 14 amino acids. Trimming left V 7 bases short and J 2 bases short, with 15 bases between. The CDR3 spells CSASRGVPYNEQFF. The CDR3 region has the DNA TGCAGCGCGTCCCGGGGAGTTCCCTACAATGAGCAGTTCTTC.

The chain links TRBV2 to TRBJ2-3; TRBD2 is a possible D gene (6 bases). The CDR3 runs 14 residues. Germline CDR1 and CDR2: SNHLY and FYNNEI. Trimming shortened V by 8 bases and J by 1 base, and 13 bases separated the two germline ends. CDR3: CASGGRGRTDTQYF. The CDR3 DNA follows: TGTGCCAGCGGCGGGCGGGGACGCACAGATACGCAGTATTTT.

In this sample, this clone turned up a few times. The CDR3 reads CASSLTGPENNSPLHF. The CDR3 DNA sequence: TGTGCCAGCAGCTTGACAGGCCCAGAAAATAATTCACCCCTCCACTTT. V is TRBV5-5 and J is TRBJ1-6; tentatively, D is TRBD1 (5 bases). The CDR3 has 16 amino acids. Trimming took off 1 base at V and 5 bases at J, with 13 bases between the two ends. Germline CDR1 SGHKS, CDR2 YYEKEE (reference sequence).

The chain couples TRBV6-6 to TRBJ1-6; D gene unclear. Germline CDR1 is MNHNY and CDR2 is SVGAGI (reference sequence). With 2 bases removed from V and 5 bases from J, the gap between germline ends came to 4 bases. The CDR3 covers 13 residues. CDR3 protein: CASSYVNNSPLHF. The CDR3 DNA sequence: TGTGCCAGCAGTTACGTGAATAATTCACCCCTCCACTTT.

The chain uses TRBV5-1 and TRBJ2-2, with D unresolved. Trimming took 4 bases from V and 9 from J, leaving 13 bases between them. The germline V gene encodes CDR1 SGHRS and CDR2 YFSETQ. The CDR3 spans 13 residues. Written as DNA, the CDR3 is TGCGCCAGCAGCAAAGTCTTACCCCGGGAGCTGTTTTTT. Translated: CASSKVLPRELFF. The full variable domain, completed using reference TRBV5-1 and TRBJ2-2, is KAGVTQTPRYLIKTRGQQVTLSCSPISGHRSVSWYQQTPGQGLQFLFEYFSETQRNKGNFPGRFSGRQFSNSRSEMNVSTLELGDSALYLCASSKVLPRELFFGEGSRLTVL.

This clone has just one count. The chain uses TRBV30 and TRBJ1-5; D gene unclear. CDR3 length: 14 amino acids. Germline V gives CDR1 GTSNPN, CDR2 SVGIG (reference sequence). V lost 1 base to trimming and J lost 2 bases, with 9 bases between them. CDR3 residues: CAWSAGWGNQPQHF. The CDR3 region has the DNA TGTGCCTGGAGTGCGGGATGGGGCAATCAGCCCCAGCATTTT.

V and J are TRBV20-1 and TRBJ2-1; no reliable D call. Trimming removed 6 bases at V and 6 bases at J, with 6 bases between. The CDR3 has 10 amino acids. Germline V gene sequence: CDR1 DFQATT, CDR2 SNEGSKA (reference sequence). CDR3 coding DNA: TGCAGTGCCACCTCCAATGAGCAGTTCTTC. It translates to CSATSNEQFF.

This clone was seen a handful of times. Other nucleotide sequences in the sample specify the same CDR3. The gene calls are TRBV7-2 and TRBJ2-3, with D uncertain. V was clipped by 5 bases and J by 0 bases, with 12 bases between them. There are 15 residues in the CDR3. Germline CDR1 and CDR2: SGHTA and FQGNSA. This CDR3 is CASSPGPPSTDTQYF. Here the CDR3 DNA reads TGTGCCAGCAGCCCCGGACCACCGAGCACAGATACGCAGTATTTT.